The 9 T cell receptor beta chains listed next were all sequenced from one sample in a study of blood T cell repertoires in COVID-19. Some clones are missing from TCRdb's copy, which holds only in-frame ones; the method was immunoSEQ multiplex PCR. The sample includes over 250,000 clones, around 87% of them seen just once. The specimen sequenced was peripheral blood. Receptor source: a woman aged 50 to 60 with acute or convalescent COVID-19.

Note on this clone: The junction shows a germline mismatch at one end, possibly a read error. The genes are TRBV30 and TRBJ1-2, with 8 bases lining up with TRBD1. Germline V gene lookup returns CDR1 GTSNPN and CDR2 SVGIG (reference sequence). The CDR3 loop spans 12 amino acids. The CDR3 DNA follows: TGTGCCTGGAGAGATCGTCGTGGACAGGGCAACTTC. It is translated as CAWRDRRGQGNF.

This clone was found a few times. This sequence joins TRBV5-5 and TRBJ1-1, with 8 bases that match TRBD1. The length of the CDR3 is 14 residues. CDR1 is SGHKS, CDR2 YYEKEE, per germline (reference sequence). The junction had 5 bases not matched to a gene; V was cut back by 2 bases and J by 5 bases. CDR3 bases: TGTGCCAGCAGCTTTCAGGACAGGGTGACTGAAGCTTTCTTT. It specifies CASSFQDRVTEAFF.

The chain combines TRBV2 with TRBJ1-1; D is uncertain. The CDR3 runs 13 residues. The V gene's germline CDR1 is SNHLY and CDR2 FYNNEI. Trimming pared 5 bases from V and 1 base from J, leaving 8 bases between. For the CDR3, the DNA is TGTGCCAGCAGTATCGACAAGAACACTGAAGCTTTCTTT. It yields the protein CASSIDKNTEAFF. The full variable domain, its missing parts supplied by reference TRBV2 and TRBJ1-1, is EPEVTQTPSHQVTQMGQEVILRCVPISNHLYFYWYRQILGQKVEFLVSFYNNEISEKSEIFDDQFSVERPDGSNFTLKIRSTKLEDSAMYFCASSIDKNTEAFFGQGTRLTVV.

The rearrangement links TRBV11-2 to TRBJ2-1; D unresolved. Looked up from germline, CDR1 is SGHAT and CDR2 is FQNNGV. This CDR3 has 13 amino acids. Trimming took 0 bases from V and 6 from J, leaving 6 bases between them. Written as DNA, the CDR3 is TGTGCCAGCAGCTTAGATTCCCTCAATGAGCAGTTCTTC. Translating it yields CASSLDSLNEQFF.

The chain joins TRBV11-1 to TRBJ1-1; 7 nucleotides match TRBD1. From germline, CDR1 is SGHAT and CDR2 FQDESV (reference sequence). The trim removed 5 bases at V and 0 bases at J, leaving 6 bases unmatched. The CDR3 is 15 residues long. The CDR3 spells CASSEGAALNTEAFF. CDR3 DNA: TGTGCCAGCAGCGAGGGGGCCGCGTTGAACACTGAAGCTTTCTTT.

V usage is TRBV30 and J usage is TRBJ2-5; D is perhaps TRBD1 (8 bases). The V end was cut by 7 bases, the J end by 6 bases, with 15 bases between. The CDR3 length is 12 residues. Germline loops: CDR1 GTSNPN, CDR2 SVGIG (reference sequence). As DNA, the CDR3 is TGTGCCTACAGGGGGGGATGGAAGACCCAGTACTTC. Translating gives CAYRGGWKTQYF.

CDR3 sequence (DNA): TGTGCCAGCAGCCCAGTGACAGGCAACACCGGGGAGCTGTTTTTT. Protein product: CASSPVTGNTGELFF. The chain uses TRBV9 and TRBJ2-2, with TRBD1 as a possible D gene (6 bases). Germline CDR1 and CDR2: SGDLS and YYNGEE. The CDR3 sequence is 15 residues long. The ends were cut back, 4 bases at V and 2 bases at J, with 12 bases in the middle. Full variable domain (missing parts from reference TRBV9 and TRBJ2-2): DSGVTQTPKHLITATGQRVTLRCSPRSGDLSVYWYQQSLDQGLQFLIQYYNGEERAKGNILERFSAQQFPDLHSELNLSSLELGDSALYFCASSPVTGNTGELFFGEGSRLTVL.

This sequence joins TRBV28 and TRBJ1-2; D remains ambiguous. The CDR3 spans 12 residues. The V gene lost 7 bases and the J gene lost 5 bases, with 11 bases spanning the gap. Germline CDR1 reads MDHEN; CDR2 reads SYDVKM. The CDR3, as DNA: TGTGCCAGCACCGCCACGGGATATGGCTACACCTTC. It specifies CASTATGYGYTF.

The CDR3 loop is CASSPFGGENTEAFF. In DNA, the CDR3 is TGTGCCAGCTCACCTTTTGGTGGAGAAAACACTGAAGCTTTCTTT. The chain links TRBV18 to TRBJ1-1; D is uncertain. Germline CDR1 KGHSH, CDR2 LQKENI. The CDR3 covers 15 residues. The V end was cut by 3 bases, the J end by 2 bases, with 13 bases between. Complete variable domain (other parts from reference TRBV18 and TRBJ1-1): NAGVMQNPRHLVRRRGQEARLRCSPMKGHSHVYWYRQLPEEGLKFMVYLQKENIIDESGMPKERFSAEFPKEGPSILRIQQVVRGDSAAYFCASSPFGGENTEAFFGQGTRLTVV.